The rows below give T cell receptor beta chains drawn from one sample of a study of blood T cell repertoires in COVID-19. Some clones are missing from TCRdb's copy, which holds only in-frame ones; the method was immunoSEQ multiplex PCR. The repertoire consists of roughly 180,000 clones, with 81% occurring once and the leading ten covering about 11%. Sequencing was carried out using peripheral blood. The receptors derive from a woman in her thirties or forties with COVID-19, enrolled during active disease. Each CDR3 is given with its conserved first and last residue. D genes are given only for firm matches. Expanded clones are given a class, and other clones once, few, many or no size at all.

D gene	clone size	V gene	J gene	CDR3 protein	CDR3 DNA
TRBD1	-	TRBV2	TRBJ1-6	CASSVGTGGSPLHF	TGTGCCAGCAGTGTAGGGACAGGAGGGTCACCCCTCCACTTT
-	-	TRBV2	TRBJ2-6	CASSAENSGANVLTF	TGTGCCAGCAGTGCAGAAAACTCTGGGGCCAACGTCCTGACTTTC
-	few	TRBV5-1	TRBJ2-5	CASTLNSRETQYF	TGCGCCAGCACTCTAAATAGCCGGGAGACCCAGTACTTC
-	-	TRBV7-6	TRBJ2-3	CASSLAWASTDTQYF	TGTGCCAGCAGCCTAGCGTGGGCTAGCACAGATACGCAGTATTTT
-	-	TRBV19	TRBJ1-1	CASSIQLNTEAFF	TGTGCCAGTAGTATCCAGTTAAACACTGAAGCTTTCTTT
-	-	TRBV30	TRBJ1-2	CAWSPYAGGHGYTF	TGTGCCTGGAGTCCCTATGCGGGGGGGCATGGCTACACCTTC
TRBD2	-	TRBV5-1	TRBJ2-7	CASSWGLAGGSQYF	TGCGCCAGCAGTTGGGGACTAGCGGGAGGGTCGCAGTACTTC
TRBD2	-	TRBV18	TRBJ2-5	CASYTSAQETQYF	TGTGCCAGCTACACTAGCGCGCAAGAGACCCAGTACTTC
TRBD1	-	TRBV27	TRBJ2-1	CASINGDRGLRSNEQFF	TGTGCCAGCATAAACGGGGACAGGGGGCTTCGATCCAATGAGCAGTTCTTC
TRBD2	-	TRBV9	TRBJ2-5	CASSVGWASGKQETQYF	TGTGCCAGCAGCGTAGGCTGGGCTAGCGGCAAGCAAGAGACCCAGTACTTC
TRBD2	-	TRBV7-6	TRBJ2-5	CASSPSAGVGTQYF	TGTGCCAGCAGCCCTTCAGCGGGAGTAGGGACCCAGTACTTC
TRBD1	-	TRBV7-9	TRBJ1-4	CASSLDRGREKLFF	TGTGCCAGCAGCTTAGACAGGGGAAGGGAAAAACTGTTTTTT
-	-	TRBV3-1/TRBV3-2	TRBJ2-3	CASSPHTDTQYF	TGTGCCAGCAGCCCCCACACAGATACGCAGTATTTT
TRBD1	-	TRBV2	TRBJ2-7	CASNLQQGMEEQYF	TGTGCCAGCAACCTCCAACAGGGGATGGAGGAGCAGTACTTC
-	-	TRBV30	TRBJ1-1	CAWGHRNTEAFF	TGTGCCTGGGGACACAGAAACACTGAAGCTTTCTTT
TRBD1	-	TRBV3-1/TRBV3-2	TRBJ1-2	CASSDRGLSGYTF	TGTGCCAGCAGCGACAGGGGGCTCTCTGGCTACACCTTC
-	-	TRBV19	TRBJ1-6	CASTDTYNSPLHF	TGTGCCAGTACTGACACCTATAATTCACCCCTCCACTTT
-	-	TRBV6-6	TRBJ2-2	CASRRDFSGELFF	TGTGCCAGCAGGAGGGACTTTTCTGGGGAGCTGTTTTTT
-	-	TRBV27	TRBJ1-2	CASMPRGAKNYGYTF	TGTGCCAGCATGCCGCGGGGTGCTAAAAACTATGGCTACACCTTC
TRBD1	-	TRBV5-4	TRBJ2-6	CASSLLQGALGANVLTF	TGTGCCAGCAGCTTGTTGCAGGGGGCGTTAGGGGCCAACGTCCTGACTTTC
TRBD1	-	TRBV25-1	TRBJ2-7	CASEGDRDPYEQYF	TGTGCCAGCGAGGGGGACAGGGACCCTTATGAGCAGTACTTC
-	-	TRBV10-1	TRBJ2-1	CASSAHLVDEQFF	TGCGCCAGCAGTGCCCACCTAGTAGATGAGCAGTTCTTC
-	-	TRBV21-1	TRBJ1-5	CASSTDRPCNQPQHF	TGTGCCAGCAGCACGGACAGACCTTGCAATCAGCCCCAGCATTTT
TRBD1	-	TRBV30	TRBJ2-7	CAWSEEVGGQANDEQYF	TGTGCCTGGAGTGAAGAAGTTGGGGGACAGGCGAACGACGAGCAGTACTTC
-	-	TRBV29-1	TRBJ2-1	CSVGLRVSYNEQFF	TGCAGCGTCGGACTTCGGGTCTCCTACAATGAGCAGTTCTTC
TRBD1	-	TRBV5-4	TRBJ1-3	CASSIRSGQGNTIYF	TGTGCCAGCAGCATAAGATCGGGACAGGGAAACACCATATATTTT
TRBD2	-	TRBV10-2	TRBJ2-2	CASSGYAGGYTGELFF	TGCGCCAGCAGTGGGTACGCGGGGGGGTACACCGGGGAGCTGTTTTTT
TRBD1	-	TRBV2	TRBJ2-5	CASSLTGGETQYF	TGTGCCAGCAGTTTGACAGGGGGCGAGACCCAGTACTTC
-	many	TRBV6-5	TRBJ1-1	CASSYSIQAVEAFF	TGTGCCAGCAGTTACTCGATACAGGCGGTTGAAGCTTTCTTT
TRBD2	few	TRBV7-2	TRBJ2-1	CASRGGGRRLGNEQFF	TGTGCCAGCAGGGGCGGGGGTCGTCGGTTGGGTAATGAGCAGTTCTTC
TRBD1	-	TRBV6-1	TRBJ1-2	CASSEFRGNGYTF	TGTGCCAGCAGTGAATTCAGGGGGAATGGCTACACCTTC
-	-	TRBV7-8	TRBJ1-2	CASSLDAGKAGYTF	TGTGCCAGCAGCTTAGATGCAGGGAAGGCGGGCTACACCTTC
TRBD1	-	TRBV9	TRBJ1-1	CASSVADRAEAFF	TGTGCCAGCAGCGTAGCGGACAGGGCTGAAGCTTTCTTT
TRBD2	-	TRBV15	TRBJ2-4	CATSKGGVAGLYF	TGTGCCACCAGCAAAGGGGGGGTAGCGGGGTTGTACTTC
-	-	TRBV27	TRBJ2-6	CASSSPGTGANVLTF	TGTGCCAGCAGTTCACCGGGGACTGGGGCCAACGTCCTGACTTTC
-	-	TRBV27	TRBJ1-2	CASSLGRQHLYGYTF	TGTGCCAGCAGTTTGGGAAGACAGCACCTCTATGGCTACACCTTC
TRBD1	few	TRBV6-5	TRBJ1-4	CASSYSGGQHEKLFF	TGTGCCAGCAGTTACTCGGGGGGACAGCATGAAAAACTGTTTTTT
-	-	TRBV5-4	TRBJ2-5	CASSSGFRSEETQYF	TGTGCCAGCAGCTCAGGATTTCGTAGCGAAGAGACCCAGTACTTC
-	-	TRBV3-1/TRBV3-2	TRBJ2-1	CASSAEDGSSYNEQFF	TGTGCCAGCAGCGCCGAGGACGGGAGCTCCTACAATGAGCAGTTCTTC
TRBD2	-	TRBV7-3	TRBJ2-3	CASSPNQLAGRTDTQYF	TGTGCCAGCAGCCCAAACCAACTAGCGGGACGCACAGATACGCAGTATTTT
TRBD1	few	TRBV6-5	TRBJ1-4	CASSLQGAANEKLFF	TGTGCCAGCAGCTTACAGGGGGCGGCTAATGAAAAACTGTTTTTT
TRBD2	-	TRBV2	TRBJ2-2	CASSILAGPRRLFF	TGTGCCAGCAGTATACTAGCGGGGCCCCGAAGGCTGTTTTTT
TRBD2	-	TRBV7-9	TRBJ2-2	CASSPGGARKTGELFF	TGTGCCAGCAGCCCCGGGGGGGCGAGGAAGACCGGGGAGCTGTTTTTT
-	few	TRBV30	TRBJ1-2	CAWEQGIYGYTF	TGTGCCTGGGAACAGGGTATCTATGGCTACACCTTC
TRBD2	-	TRBV5-1	TRBJ2-1	CASSTSGTNYNEQFF	TGCGCCAGCAGCACTAGCGGGACAAACTACAATGAGCAGTTCTTC
-	-	TRBV10-3	TRBJ1-1	CATTRGVNTEAFF	TGTGCCACCACCCGAGGAGTGAACACTGAAGCTTTCTTT
-	-	TRBV28	TRBJ2-1	CASSRSDRRRNNEQFF	TGTGCCAGCAGTAGGTCCGACAGGCGGCGGAACAATGAGCAGTTCTTC
TRBD1	-	TRBV25-1	TRBJ2-2	CASSERGTGDFGELFF	TGTGCCAGCAGTGAAAGGGGGACAGGGGATTTCGGGGAGCTGTTTTTT
TRBD2	-	TRBV7-3	TRBJ2-2	CASSTRLAANTGELFF	TGTGCCAGCAGCACGAGACTAGCGGCGAACACCGGGGAGCTGTTTTTT
TRBD1	-	TRBV19	TRBJ2-6	CASSMRQGASGANVLTF	TGTGCCAGTAGTATGAGGCAGGGGGCCTCTGGGGCCAACGTCCTGACTTTC
TRBD1	-	TRBV19	TRBJ1-2	CASMGQNYGYTF	TGTGCCAGTATGGGACAGAACTATGGCTACACCTTC
-	-	TRBV18	TRBJ1-2	CASSPDSGWGYTF	TGTGCCAGCTCACCAGACAGTGGTTGGGGCTACACCTTC
TRBD1	-	TRBV19	TRBJ1-2	CASNSRGLYGYTF	TGTGCCAGTAATTCAAGGGGGCTATATGGCTACACCTTC
-	-	TRBV12-3/TRBV12-4	TRBJ1-2	CASSPSLTTGYTF	TGTGCCAGCAGCCCCTCCCTTACTACGGGCTACACCTTC
-	-	TRBV29-1	TRBJ2-2	CSVFGEPNTGELFF	TGCAGCGTATTCGGGGAACCGAACACCGGGGAGCTGTTTTTT
TRBD1	-	TRBV6-4	TRBJ1-4	CASRKDRNEKLFF	TGTGCCAGCAGGAAGGACAGGAATGAAAAACTGTTTTTT
-	-	TRBV4-1	TRBJ1-4	CASSQATTPGGEKLFF	TGCGCCAGCAGCCAGGCGACGACACCCGGGGGTGAAAAACTGTTTTTT
TRBD1	-	TRBV19	TRBJ1-5	CASSVDRDQPQHF	TGTGCCAGTAGCGTGGACAGGGATCAGCCCCAGCATTTT
-	-	TRBV7-9	TRBJ2-5	CATISTPMADQETQYF	TGTGCCACCATAAGTACCCCGATGGCAGACCAAGAGACCCAGTACTTC
TRBD1	once	TRBV5-1	TRBJ2-5	CASGTGALTLEETQYF	TGCGCCAGCGGGACAGGGGCCCTGACGCTAGAAGAGACCCAGTACTTC